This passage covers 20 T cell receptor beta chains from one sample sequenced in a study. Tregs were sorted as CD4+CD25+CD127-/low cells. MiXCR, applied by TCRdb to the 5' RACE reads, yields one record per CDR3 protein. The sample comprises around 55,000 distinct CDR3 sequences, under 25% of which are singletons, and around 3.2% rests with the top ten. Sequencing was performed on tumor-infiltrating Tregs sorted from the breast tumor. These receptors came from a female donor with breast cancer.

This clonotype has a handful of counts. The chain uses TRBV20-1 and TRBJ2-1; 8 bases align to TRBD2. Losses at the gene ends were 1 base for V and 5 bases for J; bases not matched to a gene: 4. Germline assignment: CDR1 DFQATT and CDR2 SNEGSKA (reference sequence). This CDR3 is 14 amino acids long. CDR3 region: CSARAGGRHNEQFF. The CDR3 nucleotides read TGCAGTGCTAGAGCTGGCGGGAGGCACAATGAGCAGTTCTTC.

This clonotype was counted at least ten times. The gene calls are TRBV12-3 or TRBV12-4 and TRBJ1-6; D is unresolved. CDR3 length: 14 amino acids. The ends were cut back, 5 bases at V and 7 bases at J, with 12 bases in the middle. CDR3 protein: CASSRRGGNSPLHF. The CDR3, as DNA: TGTGCCAGCAGTCGCCGGGGAGGGAATTCACCCCTCCACTTT.

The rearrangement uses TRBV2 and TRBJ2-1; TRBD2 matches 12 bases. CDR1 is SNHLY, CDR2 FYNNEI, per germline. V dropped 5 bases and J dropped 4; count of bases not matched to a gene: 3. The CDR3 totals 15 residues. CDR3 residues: CASSRTSGTYNEQFF. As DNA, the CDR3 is TGTGCCAGCAGTCGGACTAGCGGGACATACAATGAGCAGTTCTTC.

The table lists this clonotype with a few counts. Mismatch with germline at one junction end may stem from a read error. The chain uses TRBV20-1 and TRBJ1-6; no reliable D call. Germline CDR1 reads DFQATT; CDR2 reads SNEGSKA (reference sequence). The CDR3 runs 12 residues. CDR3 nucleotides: TGCAGTGTCCTCAAGGGCAATTTACCCCTCCACTTT. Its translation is CSVLKGNLPLHF.

CDR3 amino acids: CSVSTGTGNTEAFF. For the CDR3, the DNA is TGCAGCGTAAGTACCGGGACAGGGAACACTGAAGCTTTCTTT. The chain joins TRBV29-1 to TRBJ1-1; 8 bases are a match to TRBD1. The ends lost 6 bases at V and 1 base at J; junction bases unmatched: 7. CDR1 and CDR2 (germline): SQVTM, ANQGSEA. CDR3 length equals 14 residues.

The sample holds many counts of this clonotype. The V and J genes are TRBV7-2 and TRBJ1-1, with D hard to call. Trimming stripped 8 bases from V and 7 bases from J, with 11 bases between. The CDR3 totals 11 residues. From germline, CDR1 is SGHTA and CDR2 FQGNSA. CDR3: CASASVGEAFF. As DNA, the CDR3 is TGTGCCAGCGCATCCGTAGGTGAAGCTTTCTTT.

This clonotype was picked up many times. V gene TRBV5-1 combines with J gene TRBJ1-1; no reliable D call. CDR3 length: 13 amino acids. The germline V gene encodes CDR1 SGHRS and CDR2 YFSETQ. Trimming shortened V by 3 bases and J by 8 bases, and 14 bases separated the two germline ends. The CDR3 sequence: CASSSLTAEEAFF. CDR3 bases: TGCGCCAGCAGCTCACTCACCGCGGAGGAAGCTTTCTTT. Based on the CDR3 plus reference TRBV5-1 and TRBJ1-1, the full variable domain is KAGVTQTPRYLIKTRGQQVTLSCSPISGHRSVSWYQQTPGQGLQFLFEYFSETQRNKGNFPGRFSGRQFSNSRSEMNVSTLELGDSALYLCASSSLTAEEAFFGQGTRLTVV.

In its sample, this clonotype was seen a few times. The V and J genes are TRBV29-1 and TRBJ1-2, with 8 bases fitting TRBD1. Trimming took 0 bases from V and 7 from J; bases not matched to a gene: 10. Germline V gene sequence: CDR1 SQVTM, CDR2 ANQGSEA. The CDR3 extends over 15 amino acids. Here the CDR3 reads CSVEDSRQGTGGYTF. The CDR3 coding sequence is TGCAGCGTTGAAGATTCGAGACAGGGGACGGGTGGCTACACCTTC.

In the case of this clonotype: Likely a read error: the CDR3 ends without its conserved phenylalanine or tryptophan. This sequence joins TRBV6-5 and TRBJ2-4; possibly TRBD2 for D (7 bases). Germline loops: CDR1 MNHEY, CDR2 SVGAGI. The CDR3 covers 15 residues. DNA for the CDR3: TGTGCCAGCAGTTACCGTGGGGGGGCCAAAACCATTCAGTACTCC. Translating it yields CASSYRGGAKTIQYS.

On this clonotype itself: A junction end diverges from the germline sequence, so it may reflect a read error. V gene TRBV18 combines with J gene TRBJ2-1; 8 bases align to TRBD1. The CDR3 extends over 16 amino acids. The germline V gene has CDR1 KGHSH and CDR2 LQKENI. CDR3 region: CTSSPPAGGRGNEQFF. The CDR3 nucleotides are TGTACCAGCTCACCACCTGCAGGGGGCAGGGGGAATGAGCAGTTCTTC.

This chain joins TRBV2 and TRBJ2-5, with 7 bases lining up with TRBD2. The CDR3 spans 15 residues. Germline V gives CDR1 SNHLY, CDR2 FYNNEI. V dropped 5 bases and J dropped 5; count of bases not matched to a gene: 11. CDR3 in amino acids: CASSRGGSRRETQYF. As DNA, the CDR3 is TGTGCCAGCAGTCGGGGAGGGTCCCGGAGGGAGACCCAGTACTTC.

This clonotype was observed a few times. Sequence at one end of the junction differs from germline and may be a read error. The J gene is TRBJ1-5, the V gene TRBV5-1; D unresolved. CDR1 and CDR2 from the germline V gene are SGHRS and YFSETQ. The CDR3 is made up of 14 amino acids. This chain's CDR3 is CASSPDGSNQPLHF. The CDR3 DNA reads TGCGCCAGCAGCCCGGACGGCAGCAATCAGCCCCTGCATTTT.

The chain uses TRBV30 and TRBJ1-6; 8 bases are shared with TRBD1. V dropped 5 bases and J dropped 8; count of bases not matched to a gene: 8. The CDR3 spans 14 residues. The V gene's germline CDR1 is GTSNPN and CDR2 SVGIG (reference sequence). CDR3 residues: CAWDLGQVDSPLHF. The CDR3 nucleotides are TGTGCCTGGGATCTGGGACAGGTGGATTCACCCCTCCACTTT. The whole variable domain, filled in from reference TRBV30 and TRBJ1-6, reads SQTIHQWPATLVQPVGSPLSLECTVEGTSNPNLYWYRQAAGRGLQLLFYSVGIGQISSEVPQNLSASRPQDRQFILSSKKLLLSDSGFYLCAWDLGQVDSPLHFGNGTRLTVT.

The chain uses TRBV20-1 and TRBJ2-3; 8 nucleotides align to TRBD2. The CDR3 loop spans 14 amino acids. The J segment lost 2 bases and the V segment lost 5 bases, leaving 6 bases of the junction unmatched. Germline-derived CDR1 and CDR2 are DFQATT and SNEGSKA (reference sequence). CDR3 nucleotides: TGCAGTGCTTACACTAGCGGTAACACAGATACGCAGTATTTT. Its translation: CSAYTSGNTDTQYF.

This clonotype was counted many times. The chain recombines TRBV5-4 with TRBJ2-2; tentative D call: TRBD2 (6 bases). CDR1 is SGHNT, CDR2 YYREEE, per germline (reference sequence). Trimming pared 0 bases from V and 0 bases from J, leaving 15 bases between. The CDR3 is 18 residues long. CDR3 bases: TGTGCCAGCAGCTTGGATGGTAGCGGCCTCGCGAACACCGGGGAGCTGTTTTTT. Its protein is CASSLDGSGLANTGELFF.

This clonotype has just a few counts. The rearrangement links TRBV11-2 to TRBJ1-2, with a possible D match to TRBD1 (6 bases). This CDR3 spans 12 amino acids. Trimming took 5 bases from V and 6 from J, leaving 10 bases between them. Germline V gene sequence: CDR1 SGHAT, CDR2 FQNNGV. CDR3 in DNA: TGTGCCAGCAGCCCGGACAGTAATGGCTACACCTTC. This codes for CASSPDSNGYTF.

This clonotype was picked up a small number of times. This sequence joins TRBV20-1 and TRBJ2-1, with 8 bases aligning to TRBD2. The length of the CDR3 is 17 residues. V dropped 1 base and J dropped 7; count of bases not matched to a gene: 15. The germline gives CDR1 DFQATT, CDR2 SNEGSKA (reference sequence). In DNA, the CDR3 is TGCAGTGCTAGAGCCCAACGGGGTCTAGCGGGCTCTAATGAGCAGTTCTTC. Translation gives CSARAQRGLAGSNEQFF.

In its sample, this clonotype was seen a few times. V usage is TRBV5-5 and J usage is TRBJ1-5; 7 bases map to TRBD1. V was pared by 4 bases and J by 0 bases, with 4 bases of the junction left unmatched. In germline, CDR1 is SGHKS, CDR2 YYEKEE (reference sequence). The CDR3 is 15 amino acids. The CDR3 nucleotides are TGTGCCAGCAGCCCGGGACAGATTAGCAATCAGCCCCAGCATTTT. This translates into CASSPGQISNQPQHF.

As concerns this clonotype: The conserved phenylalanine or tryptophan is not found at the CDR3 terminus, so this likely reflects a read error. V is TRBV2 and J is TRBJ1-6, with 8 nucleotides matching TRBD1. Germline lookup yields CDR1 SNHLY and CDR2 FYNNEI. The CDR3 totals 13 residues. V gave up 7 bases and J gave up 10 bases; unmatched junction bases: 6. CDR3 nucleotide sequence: TGTGCCAGCACCCGGACAGGGCAGTCACCCCTCCACCTT. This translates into CASTRTGQSPLHL.

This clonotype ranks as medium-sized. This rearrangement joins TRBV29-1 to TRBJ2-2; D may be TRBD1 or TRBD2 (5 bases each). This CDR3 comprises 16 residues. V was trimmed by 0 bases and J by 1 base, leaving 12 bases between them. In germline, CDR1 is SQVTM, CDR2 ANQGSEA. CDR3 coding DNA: TGCAGCGTTGAAGATGGGGCGGGCCAGAACACCGGGGAGCTGTTTTTT. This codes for CSVEDGAGQNTGELFF.